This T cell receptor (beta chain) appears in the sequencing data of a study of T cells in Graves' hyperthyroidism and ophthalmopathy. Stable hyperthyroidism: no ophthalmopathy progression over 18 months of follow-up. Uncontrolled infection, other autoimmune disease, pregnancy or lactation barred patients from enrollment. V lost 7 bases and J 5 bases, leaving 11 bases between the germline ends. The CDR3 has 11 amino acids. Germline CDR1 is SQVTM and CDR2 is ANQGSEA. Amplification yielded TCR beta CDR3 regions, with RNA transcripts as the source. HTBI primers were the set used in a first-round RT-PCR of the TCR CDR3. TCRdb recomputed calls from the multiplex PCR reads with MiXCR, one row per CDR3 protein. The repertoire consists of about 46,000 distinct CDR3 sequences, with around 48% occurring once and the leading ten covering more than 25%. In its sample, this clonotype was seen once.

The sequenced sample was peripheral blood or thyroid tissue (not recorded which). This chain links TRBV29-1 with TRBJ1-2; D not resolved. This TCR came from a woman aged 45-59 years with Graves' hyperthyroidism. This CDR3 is CSGSLRYGYTF. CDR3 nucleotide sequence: TGCAGCGGGTCACTGAGATATGGCTACACCTTC.